This T cell receptor (beta chain) was documented in a study of T-cell memory formation after mild COVID-19. For the study at large: TCR clusters were mostly donor specific. Notes on the study in general: Contracting clones from day 15 to 85 had balanced CD4/CD8; later expanders favoured CD4+. Contracting CD4+ clones lay largely in CM and EM, with CD8+ ones residing in EMRA.

CDR3 length: 18 amino acids. Trimming cost V 1 base and J 0 bases; bases outside gene matches: 9. CDR1 SGHTA and CDR2 FQGNSA come from the germline V gene. MiXCR, applied by TCRdb to the 5' RACE reads, yields one record per CDR3 protein. This sample has some 280,000 distinct CDR3 sequences; around 15% occur once, and the top ten carry approximately 23%. Note on this clonotype: Its specificity is not known.

The receptor comes from a man between 18 and 35 years old who had mild COVID-19 (a few samples of this study predate the infection). Cell type and time point are not known. The V call is TRBV7-2, the J call TRBJ2-3; TRBD1 agrees at 8 bases. The sequenced material came from PBMCs or a T cell subset sorted from them (not recorded which). The CDR3 DNA reads TGTGCCAGCAGCTTAGAGGGACAGGAACAGCCTAGCACAGATACGCAGTATTTT. The encoded protein is CASSLEGQEQPSTDTQYF.